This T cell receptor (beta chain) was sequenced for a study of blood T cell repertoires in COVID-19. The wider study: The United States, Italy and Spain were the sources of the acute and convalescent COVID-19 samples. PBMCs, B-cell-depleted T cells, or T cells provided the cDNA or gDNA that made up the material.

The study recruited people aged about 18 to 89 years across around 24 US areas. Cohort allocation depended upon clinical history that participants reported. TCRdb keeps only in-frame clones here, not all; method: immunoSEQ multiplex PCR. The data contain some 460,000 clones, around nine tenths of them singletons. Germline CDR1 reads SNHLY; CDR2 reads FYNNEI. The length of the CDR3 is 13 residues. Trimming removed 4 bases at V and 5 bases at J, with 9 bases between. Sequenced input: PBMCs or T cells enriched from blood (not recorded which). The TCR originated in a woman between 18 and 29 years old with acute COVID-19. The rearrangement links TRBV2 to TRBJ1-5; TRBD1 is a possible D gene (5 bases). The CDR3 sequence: CASSGGDYQPQHF. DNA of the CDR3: TGTGCCAGCAGTGGGGGGGATTATCAGCCCCAGCATTTT.